This T cell receptor (beta chain) was observed in a study of CD8+ T cells in alopecia areata. Across the whole study: Treated patients swallowed 5 to 10 mg of oral tofacitinib twice daily. General observations from the study: Among the cells sequenced in scalp samples are also the resident alphabeta T cells of normal skin.

Following RNA extraction, reverse transcription yielded cDNA that acted as the sequencing template. Libraries were prepared by immunoSEQ multiplex PCR; TCRdb keeps only in-frame clonotypes and omits some of them. The table has 180,000 or so clones, almost 65% seen once. With respect to this clone: What it binds is not known.

The CDR3 sequence is 18 residues long. The J segment lost 1 base and the V segment lost 6 bases, leaving 14 bases of the junction unmatched. In germline, CDR1 is KGHSH, CDR2 LQKENI. The V gene is TRBV18, the J gene TRBJ2-4, with 8 bases matching TRBD1. This specimen was CD4+ T cells sorted from blood, taken at week 0. This sequence was found in a human donor with alopecia areata. Here the CDR3 reads CASSSPAGGNWAKNIQYF. In DNA, the CDR3 is TGTGCCAGCTCCTCCCCCGCAGGGGGCAATTGGGCCAAAAACATTCAGTACTTC.